These T cell receptor beta chains were read from a single sample in a study of CD8+ T cells in alopecia areata. Using immunoSEQ multiplex PCR, the repertoire was profiled, and TCRdb retains in-frame clones only, with some absent. The sample includes 110,000 or so clones, roughly three fifths of them seen just once. The specimen was CD4+ T cells sorted from blood, collected at week 24, from a patient treated with tofacitinib. Receptor source: a human donor with alopecia areata. The conserved cysteine and the conserved F or W are not part of the CDR3 here.

TRBV28 ASSPGSSYEQY
TRBV30 AWSAQDRGEETQY
TRBV19 ASSISKGGLGNIQY
TRBV30 AWSRTSGWYEQF
TRBV30 AWSVNPNTEAF
TRBV4-3 ASSQESNIANYGYT
TRBV5-4 ASSARLKGAEETQY
TRBV10-3 AINSQGAGEQY
TRBV30 AWSGDRETQY
TRBV7-2 ASSLATGFDYGYT
TRBV6-1 ASSDPDRDQETQY
TRBV6-5 ASRRLPTYEQY
TRBV6-5 ASRTQADTQY
TRBV5-1 ASSLGPSAGQYEQF
TRBV2 ASSEALASTDTQY
TRBV7-2 ASSLAMVNYGYT
TRBV11-2 ASSTYRGPLSDTQY
TRBV30 AWSGGASTQPQH
TRBV29-1 SVQAGGPGELF
TRBV5-5 ASSLRSPGPRNEQF
TRBV23-1 ASSQTVHGSSSYNEQF
TRBV29-1 SDEGDTQY
TRBV5-1 ASSLSGGGYEQY
TRBV5-1 ASSLANSYEQY
TRBV5-1 ASSLTGITDTQY